This TCR beta chain was obtained from a study of blood T cell repertoires in COVID-19. Study information: The analysed material was cDNA or gDNA that came from T cells, B-cell-depleted T cells, or PBMCs.

The V segment lost 10 bases and the J segment 4 bases; nucleotides outside the gene matches: 7. Germline V lookup: CDR1 MNHNY, CDR2 SVGAGI (reference sequence). CDR3 length: 13 amino acids. As originally analysed: Counts of nucleated cells, estimated from reference gene primer amplification, were obtained. Method: immunoSEQ multiplex PCR; TCRdb's copy keeps in-frame clones and lacks some. V and J calls and clone size are given by that table; D and trimming were obtained from the DNA. The table shows over 200,000 clones, with around 80% occurring only once. Sequencing was performed on peripheral blood. The clonotype was recovered from a man older than 75 with acute or convalescent COVID-19. This rearrangement joins TRBV6-6 to TRBJ2-7, with 10 bases fitting TRBD1. The CDR3 loop is CATSRQGAYEQYF. CDR3 coding DNA: TGTGCCACGTCCCGACAGGGGGCATACGAGCAGTACTTC.